This TCR beta chain was retrieved from a study of cytomegalovirus exposure and HLA in healthy donors. Study-level background: As an earlier analysis found, around 200 million T cells yielded about 120 million unique TCR beta sequences. Overall study findings and caveats: Follow-up analysis seemed to connect common viral pathogens with several of the most significant clusters identified. Later analysis associated a missense DCLRE1C variant with TCR beta V- and J-gene trimming.

J lost 2 bases, V lost 3 bases, and 7 bases had no gene match. The CDR3 extends over 16 amino acids. Per the germline V gene, CDR1 is SGHRS and CDR2 is YFSETQ. Whereas donors were nominally healthy upon sampling, unrecorded immune exposures were probable. The PCR made use of 60 Vbeta and 13 Jbeta primers. The assay was immunoSEQ multiplex PCR, and TCRdb's table has in-frame clones only and misses some. The table includes under 60,000 clones, 70% to 85% detected once. In its sample, this clone was seen a few times. Its antigen is still unknown. The sample was PBMCs. The clonotype comes from a woman between 35 and 50 years old in good health and CMV-seropositive. V and J are TRBV5-1 and TRBJ2-3; 9 bases align to TRBD1. The CDR3 DNA follows: TGCGCCAGCAGCTACCCCGGACAGGGGTCCACAGATACGCAGTATTTT. The encoded protein is CASSYPGQGSTDTQYF.